Presented here are 25 T cell receptor beta chains from one specimen sequenced in a study of identical twins. TCRdb processed the 5' RACE reads anew with MiXCR; each CDR3 protein has one entry. The sample carries fewer than 450,000 distinct CDR3 sequences, approximately 8.8% recorded once. The specimen sequenced was naive T cells sorted from blood. These receptors were obtained from a woman between 45 and 60 years old in good health.

This clonotype was counted only a few times. V gene TRBV2 combines with J gene TRBJ1-1; no clear D. The CDR3 spans 13 residues. V shed 1 base and J shed 1 base, with 4 bases lying between them. CDR1 is SNHLY and CDR2 is FYNNEI in the germline V gene. DNA of the CDR3: TGTGCCAGCAGTGAAGTGGGGAACACTGAAGCTTTCTTT. It translates to CASSEVGNTEAFF.

This clonotype was seen a handful of times. The chain joins TRBV6-1 to TRBJ1-2, with D perhaps TRBD1 (5 bases). Trimming took off 4 bases at V and 3 bases at J, with 12 bases between the two ends. The V gene's germline CDR1 is MNHNS and CDR2 SASEGT. The CDR3 is made up of 14 amino acids. CDR3 amino acids: CASSGTGGDYGYTF. The CDR3 bases are TGTGCCAGCAGTGGCACGGGGGGAGACTATGGCTACACCTTC.

Note on this clonotype: Its ends do not fully match the called genes, so a read error is possible. The chain carries TRBV12-3 or TRBV12-4 and TRBJ2-1; TRBD2 matches 7 bases. This CDR3 contains 17 residues. CDR3 in DNA: TGTGCCAGCAGTGGGGGGGAGTATGACCCACCTCGGGATGAGCTGTTCTTC. This translates into CASSGGEYDPPRDELFF.

This clonotype was detected a few times. CDR3 residues: CASSLGRTSGRRSGELFF. In DNA form, the CDR3 reads TGTGCCAGCAGCTTGGGGCGGACTAGCGGGAGAAGGTCCGGGGAGCTGTTTTTT. The gene calls are TRBV7-9 and TRBJ2-2, with 13 bases aligning to TRBD2. V gave up 3 bases and J gave up 6 bases; unmatched junction bases: 10. CDR3 length: 18 amino acids. Looked up from germline, CDR1 is SEHNR and CDR2 is FQNEAQ (reference sequence). The complete variable domain, with remaining parts taken from reference TRBV7-9 and TRBJ2-2, reads DTGVSQNPRHKITKRGQNVTFRCDPISEHNRLYWYRQTLGQGPEFLTYFQNEAQLEKSRLLSDRFSAERPKGSFSTLEIQRTEQGDSAMYLCASSLGRTSGRRSGELFFGEGSRLTVL.

In this sample, this clonotype turned up a few times. The rearrangement uses TRBV12-3 or TRBV12-4 and TRBJ2-2; TRBD2 agrees at 7 bases. The junction had 17 bases not matched to a gene; V was cut back by 6 bases and J by 4 bases. The CDR3 totals 18 residues. In DNA form, the CDR3 reads TGTGCCAGCAGCCCTACTCATAGCGGGCCGACCGGCACCGGGGAGCTGTTTTTT. Protein product: CASSPTHSGPTGTGELFF.

This clonotype came up many times. V gene TRBV11-2 combines with J gene TRBJ2-5; 7 bases map to TRBD2. This CDR3 contains 18 residues. J was trimmed by 5 bases and V by 8 bases; bases with no gene match: 23. From germline, CDR1 is SGHAT and CDR2 FQNNGV. The CDR3 protein is CASARGASGASMGETQYF. CDR3 in DNA: TGTGCCAGCGCCAGAGGAGCTAGCGGTGCGTCAATGGGGGAGACCCAGTACTTC.

This clonotype showed up just a few times. The V gene is TRBV20-1, the J gene TRBJ2-3, with D possibly TRBD2 on 6 matching bases. V lost 5 bases and J 0 bases, leaving 12 bases between the germline ends. From germline, CDR1 is DFQATT and CDR2 SNEGSKA (reference sequence). CDR3 length equals 14 residues. The CDR3 protein is CSAQPGVSTDTQYF. The CDR3 region has the DNA TGCAGTGCTCAACCGGGAGTTAGCACAGATACGCAGTATTTT.

This clonotype was observed many times. The CDR3 region has the DNA TGCGCCAGCAGCGATCAGATTGGAGAGACCCAGTACTTC. It encodes CASSDQIGETQYF. The J gene is TRBJ2-5, the V gene TRBV5-1; D call uncertain. CDR1 is SGHRS and CDR2 is YFSETQ in the germline V gene. Trimming removed 4 bases at V and 4 bases at J, with 11 bases between. This CDR3 contains 13 residues. Full variable domain (remainder filled in from reference TRBV5-1 and TRBJ2-5): KAGVTQTPRYLIKTRGQQVTLSCSPISGHRSVSWYQQTPGQGLQFLFEYFSETQRNKGNFPGRFSGRQFSNSRSEMNVSTLELGDSALYLCASSDQIGETQYFGPGTRLLVL.

This clonotype was recorded a few times. The V gene is TRBV7-8, the J gene TRBJ2-1; 10 positions agree with TRBD2. This CDR3 is built from 16 residues. V shed 1 base and J 4 bases; nucleotides not matched to a gene: 4. The germline CDR1 and CDR2 sequences are SGHVS and FQNEAQ. CDR3 sequence: CASSLVSLAGYNEQFF. For the CDR3, the DNA is TGTGCCAGCAGCTTAGTATCACTAGCGGGATACAATGAGCAGTTCTTC.

The chain combines TRBV7-2 with TRBJ1-1; D gene uncertain. Germline V gives CDR1 SGHTA, CDR2 FQGNSA. The CDR3 totals 13 residues. With 5 bases removed from V and 5 bases from J, the gap between germline ends came to 12 bases. The CDR3 DNA reads as TGTGCCAGCAGCCCTAGTAGAGGTACTGAAGCTTTCTTT. Residues: CASSPSRGTEAFF.

This clonotype was detected only a few times. CDR3: CASSLGWGQGNEQYF. As DNA, the CDR3 is TGTGCCAGCAGTTTAGGATGGGGACAGGGCAACGAGCAGTACTTC. The rearrangement joins TRBV27 to TRBJ2-7; TRBD1 agrees at 9 bases. The V and J ends lost 2 bases and 5 bases, in that order; junction bases with no gene match: 7. This CDR3 has 15 amino acids. Germline CDR1 MNHEY, CDR2 SMNVEV (reference sequence).

This clonotype was picked up one time. CDR3 amino acids: CASSSGSYEQFF. CDR3 bases: TGTGCCAGCAGCTCTGGCAGTTATGAGCAGTTCTTC. The V gene is TRBV7-2, the J gene TRBJ2-1; no definite D call. Trimming stripped 4 bases from V and 8 bases from J, with 9 bases between. The CDR3 has 12 amino acids. Germline loops: CDR1 SGHTA, CDR2 FQGNSA. The full variable domain, completed using reference TRBV7-2 and TRBJ2-1, is GAGVSQSPSNKVTEKGKDVELRCDPISGHTALYWYRQSLGQGLEFLIYFQGNSAPDKSGLPSDRFSAERTGGSVSTLTIQRTQQEDSAVYLCASSSGSYEQFFGPGTRLTVL.

The chain combines TRBV4-1 with TRBJ1-2; D not resolved. The CDR3 spans 14 residues. Trimming removed 5 bases from V and 6 bases from J, with 16 bases in between. Per the germline V gene, CDR1 is MGHRA and CDR2 is YSYEKL. CDR3 nucleotide sequence: TGCGCCAGCAGCTTGAGCGCTGCTGGAGATGGCTACACCTTC. It translates to CASSLSAAGDGYTF.

The chain has TRBV5-6 and TRBJ2-7; D ambiguous. CDR3 length: 16 amino acids. Germline V CDR1 and CDR2: SGHDT, YYEEEE. Trimming took off 0 bases at V and 0 bases at J, with 13 bases between the two ends. CDR3 amino acids: CASSLALGYSSYEQYV. DNA of the CDR3: TGTGCCAGCAGCTTGGCCCTCGGCTACAGCTCCTACGAGCAGTACGTC.

This clonotype has at least ten counts. The chain employs TRBV6-5 and TRBJ2-1; TRBD1 aligns across 11 bases. J gave up 12 bases and V 4 bases, and 11 bases lay outside the gene matches. Germline assignment: CDR1 MNHEY and CDR2 SVGAGI. This CDR3 is built from 15 residues. The CDR3 sequence: CASSSRDRGVVAQFF. Written as DNA, the CDR3 is TGTGCCAGCAGTTCCCGGGACAGGGGGGTCGTAGCGCAGTTCTTC.

This clonotype has more than one count but fewer than ten. V and J are TRBV12-3 or TRBV12-4 and TRBJ2-1; 8 bases map to TRBD2. V lost 6 bases to trimming and J lost 10 bases; unmatched junction nucleotides: 14. The CDR3 totals 15 residues. The CDR3 DNA sequence: TGTGCCAGCAGCCCCGGGGGGGCGGGAGCGCGCGAGCAGTTCTTC. Translation gives CASSPGGAGAREQFF.

The chain couples TRBV3-1 to TRBJ2-2; D gene uncertain. V lost 1 base and J 4 bases, leaving 13 bases between the germline ends. CDR3 length: 16 residues. Germline CDR1 reads LGHDT; CDR2 reads YNNKEL (reference sequence). CDR3 residues: CASSQVSDEFTGELFF. The DNA for the CDR3 is TGTGCCAGCAGCCAAGTGTCCGACGAGTTCACCGGGGAGCTGTTTTTT.

The chain recombines TRBV27 with TRBJ2-3, with D possibly matching TRBD2 (5 bases). CDR3 length: 15 residues. In germline, CDR1 is MNHEY, CDR2 SMNVEV (reference sequence). V gave up 3 bases and J gave up 3 bases, with 13 bases separating them. CDR3 residues: CASSLVRASTDTQYF. CDR3 coding DNA: TGTGCCAGCAGTTTGGTGAGGGCGTCGACAGATACGCAGTATTTT.

This clonotype has more than one count but fewer than ten. The rearrangement uses TRBV7-3 and TRBJ1-2; the D gene is possibly TRBD1 (6 bases). V lost 0 bases to trimming and J lost 7 bases, with 9 bases between them. This CDR3 is built from 13 residues. CDR1 is SGHTA and CDR2 is FQGTGA in the germline V gene. In nucleotides, the CDR3 is TGTGCCAGCAGCTTAACCAGGGGATTTGGCTACACCTTC. This translates into CASSLTRGFGYTF. The full variable domain, rest sourced from reference TRBV7-3 and TRBJ1-2, is GAGVSQTPSNKVTEKGKYVELRCDPISGHTALYWYRQSLGQGPEFLIYFQGTGAADDSGLPNDRFFAVRPEGSVSTLKIQRTERGDSAVYLCASSLTRGFGYTFGSGTRLTVV.

J is TRBJ2-1 and V is TRBV18, with 7 bases fitting TRBD2. The germline V gene encodes CDR1 KGHSH and CDR2 LQKENI. CDR3 length equals 16 residues. V lost 1 base, J lost 3 bases, and 6 bases stayed unmatched. The CDR3 nucleotides are TGTGCCAGCTCACCACTGGCGGGAGCGGACTACAATGAGCAGTTCTTC. Translation gives CASSPLAGADYNEQFF.

The rearrangement joins TRBV11-2 to TRBJ2-1, with D uncertain. The V end lost 6 bases, the J end lost 8 bases, and 11 bases lay between the germline ends. Germline CDR1 is SGHAT and CDR2 is FQNNGV. The CDR3 length is 12 residues. The CDR3, as DNA: TGTGCCAGCAGGCCGGTACTCGATGAGCAGTTCTTC. It translates to CASRPVLDEQFF.

The V and J genes are TRBV3-1 and TRBJ1-2; D not resolved. V lost 0 bases, J lost 4 bases, and 9 bases lay in between. Per germline, CDR1 LGHDT and CDR2 YNNKEL (reference sequence). The CDR3 has 14 amino acids. The chain's CDR3 is CASSQDRSGYGYTF. For the CDR3, the DNA is TGTGCCAGCAGCCAAGATCGTTCGGGCTATGGCTACACCTTC.

This clonotype was seen many times. The V gene is TRBV15, the J gene TRBJ2-3; TRBD2 aligns across 16 bases. V gave up 8 bases and J gave up 1 base; unmatched junction bases: 9. Germline CDR1 is LNHNV and CDR2 is YYDKDF (reference sequence). This CDR3 has 18 amino acids. CDR3 sequence (DNA): TGTGCCACCGGGACTAGCGGGAGGGCCCTAGCTGGCACAGATACGCAGTATTTT. Encoded protein: CATGTSGRALAGTDTQYF.

The table lists this clonotype with many counts. V gene TRBV24-1 combines with J gene TRBJ2-1, with D tentatively TRBD2 (7 bases). CDR1 KGHDR and CDR2 SFDVKD come from the germline V gene. The CDR3 length is 17 residues. The V end was cut by 2 bases, the J end by 4 bases, with 17 bases between. The CDR3 reads CATSDWRAGEGYNEQFF. CDR3 nucleotide sequence: TGTGCCACCAGTGATTGGCGTGCAGGGGAGGGGTACAATGAGCAGTTCTTC.

This chain connects TRBV7-9 to TRBJ2-2; D remains unclear. The V end was cut by 5 bases, the J end by 9 bases, with 7 bases between. This CDR3 region has 11 residues. In germline, CDR1 is SEHNR, CDR2 FQNEAQ (reference sequence). The CDR3 spells CASSLSWELFF. In nucleotides, the CDR3 is TGTGCCAGCAGCCTAAGCTGGGAGCTGTTTTTT.